The clone carrying this T cell receptor (beta chain) was observed a single time. What it binds is not known. PCR amplification relied on 60 Vbeta primers (plus 13 Jbeta primers). Libraries were prepared by immunoSEQ multiplex PCR; TCRdb keeps only in-frame clonotypes and omits some of them. Of over 150,000 clones in the sample, about 80% were seen once. This CDR3 is built from 15 residues. Germline assignment: CDR1 LNHDA and CDR2 SQIVND (reference sequence). Between the trimmed V and J ends, which lost 7 bases and 4 bases, there was a span of 18 bases. This record belongs to a study of cytomegalovirus exposure and HLA in healthy donors. Findings of the study overall: Researchers left out some V segments, among them TRBV6-2 and TRBV6-3, as indistinguishable. A later analysis associated some 16,000 TCR beta sequences with HLA alleles at a 0.05 false discovery rate. Links to common viral pathogens appeared, in a later analysis, for several of the most significant clusters.

This chain connects TRBV19 to TRBJ2-3; D perhaps matches TRBD1 (6 bases). The sequencing input was PBMCs. This TCR derives from a girl between 5 and 17 years old in good health and CMV-seropositive. The DNA of the CDR3 is TGTGCCAGTACCAAATTTTGGACAGAAGCAGATACGCAGTATTTT. Encoded protein: CASTKFWTEADTQYF.